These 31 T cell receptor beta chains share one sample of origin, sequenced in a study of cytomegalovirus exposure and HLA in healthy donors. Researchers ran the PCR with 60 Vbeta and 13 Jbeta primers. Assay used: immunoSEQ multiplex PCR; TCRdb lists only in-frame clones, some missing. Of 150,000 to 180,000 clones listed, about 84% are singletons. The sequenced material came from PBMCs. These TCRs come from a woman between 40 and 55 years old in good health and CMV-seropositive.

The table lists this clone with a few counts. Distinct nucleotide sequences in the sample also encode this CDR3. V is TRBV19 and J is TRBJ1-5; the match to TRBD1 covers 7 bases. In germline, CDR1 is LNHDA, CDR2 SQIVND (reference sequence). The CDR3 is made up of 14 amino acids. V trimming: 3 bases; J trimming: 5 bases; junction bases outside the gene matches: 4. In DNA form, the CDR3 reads TGTGCCAGTAGTATCGGGCAGGGGGATCAGCCCCAGCATTTT. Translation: CASSIGQGDQPQHF.

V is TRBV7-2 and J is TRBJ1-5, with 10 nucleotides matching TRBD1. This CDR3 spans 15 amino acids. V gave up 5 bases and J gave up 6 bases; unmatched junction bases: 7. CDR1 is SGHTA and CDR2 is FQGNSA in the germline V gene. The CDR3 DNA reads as TGTGCCAGCAGCCTTGACAGGGGGCAAGGTCAGCCCCAGCATTTT. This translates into CASSLDRGQGQPQHF.

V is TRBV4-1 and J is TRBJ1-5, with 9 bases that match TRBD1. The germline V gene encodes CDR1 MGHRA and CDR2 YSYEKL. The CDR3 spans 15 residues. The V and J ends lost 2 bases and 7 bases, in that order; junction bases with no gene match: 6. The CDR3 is CASSQTGGPTQPQHF. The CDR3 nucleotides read TGCGCCAGCAGCCAAACAGGGGGCCCCACCCAGCCCCAGCATTTT.

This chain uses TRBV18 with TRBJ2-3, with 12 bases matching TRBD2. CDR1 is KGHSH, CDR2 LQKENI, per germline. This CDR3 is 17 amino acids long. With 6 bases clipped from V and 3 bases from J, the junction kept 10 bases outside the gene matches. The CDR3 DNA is TGTGCCAGCTCGCCAAGGACTAGCGGGACGTCGACAGATACGCAGTATTTT. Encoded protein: CASSPRTSGTSTDTQYF.

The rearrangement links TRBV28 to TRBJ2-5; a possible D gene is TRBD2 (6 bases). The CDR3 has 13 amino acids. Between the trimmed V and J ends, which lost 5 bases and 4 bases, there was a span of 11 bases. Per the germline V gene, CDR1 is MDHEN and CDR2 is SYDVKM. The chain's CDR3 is CASSTGTPETQYF. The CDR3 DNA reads TGTGCCAGCAGTACCGGGACTCCAGAGACCCAGTACTTC.

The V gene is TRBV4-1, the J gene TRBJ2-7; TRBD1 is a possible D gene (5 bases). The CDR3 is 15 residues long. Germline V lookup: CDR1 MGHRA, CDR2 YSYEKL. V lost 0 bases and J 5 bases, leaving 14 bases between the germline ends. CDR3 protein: CASSQDREGWDEQYF. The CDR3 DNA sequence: TGCGCCAGCAGCCAAGACAGGGAAGGTTGGGACGAGCAGTACTTC.

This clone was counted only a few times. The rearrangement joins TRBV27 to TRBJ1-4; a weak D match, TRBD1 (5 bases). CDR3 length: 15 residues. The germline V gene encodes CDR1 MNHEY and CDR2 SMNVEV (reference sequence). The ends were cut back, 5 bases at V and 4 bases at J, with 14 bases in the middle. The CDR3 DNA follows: TGTGCCAGCAGTACAATCAGGGACTTTAATGAAAAACTGTTTTTT. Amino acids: CASSTIRDFNEKLFF. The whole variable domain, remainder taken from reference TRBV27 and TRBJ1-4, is EAQVTQNPRYLITVTGKKLTVTCSQNMNHEYMSWYRQDPGLGLRQIYYSMNVEVTDKGDVPEGYKVSRKEKRNFPLILESPSPNQTSLYFCASSTIRDFNEKLFFGSGTQLSVL.

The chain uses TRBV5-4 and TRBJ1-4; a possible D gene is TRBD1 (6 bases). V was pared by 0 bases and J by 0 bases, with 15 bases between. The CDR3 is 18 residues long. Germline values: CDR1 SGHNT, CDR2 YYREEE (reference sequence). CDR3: CASSLVTGNLATNEKLFF. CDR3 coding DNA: TGTGCCAGCAGCTTGGTAACAGGGAACCTTGCAACTAATGAAAAACTGTTTTTT.

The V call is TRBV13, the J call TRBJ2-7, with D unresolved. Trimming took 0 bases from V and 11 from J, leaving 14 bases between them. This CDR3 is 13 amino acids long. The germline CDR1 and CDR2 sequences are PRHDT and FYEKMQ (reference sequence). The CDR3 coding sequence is TGTGCCAGCAGCTTAGGCCGTAAAGCGACGAAGTACTTC. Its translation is CASSLGRKATKYF.

CDR3 coding DNA: TGTGCCAGCAGTTTATATGGGACAGGGGCCGGCTACACCTTC. Its translation is CASSLYGTGAGYTF. The V call is TRBV28, the J call TRBJ1-2; 10 nucleotides agree with TRBD1. CDR1 and CDR2 (germline): MDHEN, SYDVKM. This CDR3 has 14 amino acids. The ends lost 1 base at V and 8 bases at J; junction bases unmatched: 4.

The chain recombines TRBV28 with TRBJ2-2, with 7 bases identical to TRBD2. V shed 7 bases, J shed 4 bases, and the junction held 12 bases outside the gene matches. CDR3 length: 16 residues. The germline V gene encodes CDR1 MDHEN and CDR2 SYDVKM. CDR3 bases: TGTGCCAGCAATACAGCGGGGTGGCTTACCACCGGGGAGCTGTTTTTT. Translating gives CASNTAGWLTTGELFF.

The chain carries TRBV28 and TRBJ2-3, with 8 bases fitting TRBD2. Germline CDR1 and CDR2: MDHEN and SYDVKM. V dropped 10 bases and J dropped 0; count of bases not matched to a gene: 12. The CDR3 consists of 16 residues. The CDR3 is CAITLRASGSTDTQYF. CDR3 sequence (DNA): TGTGCCATAACTCTTAGGGCTAGCGGGAGCACAGATACGCAGTATTTT.

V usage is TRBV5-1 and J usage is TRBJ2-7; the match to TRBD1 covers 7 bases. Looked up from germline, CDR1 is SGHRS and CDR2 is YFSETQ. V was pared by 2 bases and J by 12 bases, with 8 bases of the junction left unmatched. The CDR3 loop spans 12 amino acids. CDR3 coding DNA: TGCGCCAGCAGCTTCAATACAGGGGTTGGGTACTTC. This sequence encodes CASSFNTGVGYF.

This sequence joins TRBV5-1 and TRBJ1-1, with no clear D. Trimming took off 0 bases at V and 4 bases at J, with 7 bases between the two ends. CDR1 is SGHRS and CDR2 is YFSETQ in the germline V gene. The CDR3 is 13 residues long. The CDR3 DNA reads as TGCGCCAGCAGCTTGGCAGGAAGCACTGAAGCTTTCTTT. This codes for CASSLAGSTEAFF.

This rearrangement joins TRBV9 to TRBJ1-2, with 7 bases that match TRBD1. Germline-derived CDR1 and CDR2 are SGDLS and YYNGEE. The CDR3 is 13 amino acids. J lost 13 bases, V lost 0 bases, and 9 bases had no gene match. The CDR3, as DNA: TGTGCCAGCAGCGTAGAGAAGGGGGCTCCATTCACCTTC. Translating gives CASSVEKGAPFTF. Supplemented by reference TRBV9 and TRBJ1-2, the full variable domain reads DSGVTQTPKHLITATGQRVTLRCSPRSGDLSVYWYQQSLDQGLQFLIQYYNGEERAKGNILERFSAQQFPDLHSELNLSSLELGDSALYFCASSVEKGAPFTFGSGTRLTVV.

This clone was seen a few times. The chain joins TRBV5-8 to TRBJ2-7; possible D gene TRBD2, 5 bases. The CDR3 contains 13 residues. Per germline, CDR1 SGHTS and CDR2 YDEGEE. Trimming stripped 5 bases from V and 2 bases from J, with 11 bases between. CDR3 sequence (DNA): TGTGCCAGCAGTCGAGGACTCCCCTACGAGCAGTACTTC. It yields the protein CASSRGLPYEQYF.

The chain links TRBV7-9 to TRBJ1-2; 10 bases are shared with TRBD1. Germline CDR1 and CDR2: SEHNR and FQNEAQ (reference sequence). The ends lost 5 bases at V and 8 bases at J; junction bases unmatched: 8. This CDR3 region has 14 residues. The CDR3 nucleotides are TGTGCCAGCAGCCTAGACAGGGGGCGGAAGGGCTACACCTTC. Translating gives CASSLDRGRKGYTF.

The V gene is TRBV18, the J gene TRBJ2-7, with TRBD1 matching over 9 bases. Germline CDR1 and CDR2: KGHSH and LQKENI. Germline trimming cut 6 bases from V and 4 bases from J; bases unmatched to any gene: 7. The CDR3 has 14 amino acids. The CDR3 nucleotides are TGTGCCAGCTCTTTGACAGGGGGTGAATACGAGCAGTACTTC. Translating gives CASSLTGGEYEQYF.

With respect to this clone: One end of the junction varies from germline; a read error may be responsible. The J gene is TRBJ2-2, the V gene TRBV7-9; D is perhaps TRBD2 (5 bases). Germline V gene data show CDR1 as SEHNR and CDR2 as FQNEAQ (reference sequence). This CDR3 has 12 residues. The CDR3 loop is CSSSFRDGELFF. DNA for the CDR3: TGTTCCAGCAGCTTTCGGGACGGGGAGCTGTTTTTT.

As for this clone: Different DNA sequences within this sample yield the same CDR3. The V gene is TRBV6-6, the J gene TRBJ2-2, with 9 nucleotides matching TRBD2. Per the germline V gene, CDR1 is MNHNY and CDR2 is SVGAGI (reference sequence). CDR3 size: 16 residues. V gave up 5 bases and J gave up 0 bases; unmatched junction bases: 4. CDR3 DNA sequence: TGTGCCAGCAGTCTATCTAGCGGGACGAACACCGGGGAGCTGTTTTTT. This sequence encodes CASSLSSGTNTGELFF.

In DNA form, the CDR3 reads TGTGCCAGCAGTTACACCCGCGCCGGGGAGCTGTTTTTT. Its translation is CASSYTRAGELFF. This chain links TRBV6-6 with TRBJ2-2; unclear D gene. The ends were cut back, 2 bases at V and 6 bases at J, with 7 bases in the middle. The CDR3 totals 13 residues. The germline V gene has CDR1 MNHNY and CDR2 SVGAGI (reference sequence).

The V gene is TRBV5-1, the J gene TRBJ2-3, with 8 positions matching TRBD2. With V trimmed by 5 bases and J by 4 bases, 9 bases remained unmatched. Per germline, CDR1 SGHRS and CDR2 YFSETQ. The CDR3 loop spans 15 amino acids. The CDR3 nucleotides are TGCGCCAGCAGGCGAGCGGGAGAGGCCCCAGATACGCAGTATTTT. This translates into CASRRAGEAPDTQYF.

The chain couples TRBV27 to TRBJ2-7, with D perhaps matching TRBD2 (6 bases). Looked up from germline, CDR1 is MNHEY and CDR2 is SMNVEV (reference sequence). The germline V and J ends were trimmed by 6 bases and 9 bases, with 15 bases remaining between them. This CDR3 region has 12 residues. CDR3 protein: CASSTAVGGQYF. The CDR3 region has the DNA TGTGCCAGCAGCACAGCGGTCGGGGGGCAGTACTTC.

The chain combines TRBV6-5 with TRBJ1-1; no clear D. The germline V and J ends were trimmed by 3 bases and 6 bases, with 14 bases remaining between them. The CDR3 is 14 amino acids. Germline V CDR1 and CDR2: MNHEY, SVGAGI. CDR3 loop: CASSYAALGAEAFF. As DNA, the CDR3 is TGTGCCAGCAGTTATGCCGCCCTCGGGGCTGAAGCTTTCTTT.

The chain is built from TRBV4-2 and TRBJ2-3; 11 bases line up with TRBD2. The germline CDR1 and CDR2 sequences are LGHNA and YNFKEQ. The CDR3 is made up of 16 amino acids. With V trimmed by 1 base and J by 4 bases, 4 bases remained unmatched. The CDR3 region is CASSQGLAGGSDTQYF. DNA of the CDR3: TGTGCCAGCAGCCAAGGGCTAGCGGGAGGTTCAGATACGCAGTATTTT.

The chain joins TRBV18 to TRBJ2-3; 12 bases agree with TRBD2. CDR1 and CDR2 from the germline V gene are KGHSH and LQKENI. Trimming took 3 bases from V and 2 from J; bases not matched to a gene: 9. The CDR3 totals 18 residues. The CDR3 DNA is TGTGCCAGCTCACCTAACTCGCTAGCGGGAGGGTTCACAGATACGCAGTATTTT. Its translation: CASSPNSLAGGFTDTQYF. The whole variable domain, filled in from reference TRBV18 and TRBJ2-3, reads NAGVMQNPRHLVRRRGQEARLRCSPMKGHSHVYWYRQLPEEGLKFMVYLQKENIIDESGMPKERFSAEFPKEGPSILRIQQVVRGDSAAYFCASSPNSLAGGFTDTQYFGPGTRLTVL.

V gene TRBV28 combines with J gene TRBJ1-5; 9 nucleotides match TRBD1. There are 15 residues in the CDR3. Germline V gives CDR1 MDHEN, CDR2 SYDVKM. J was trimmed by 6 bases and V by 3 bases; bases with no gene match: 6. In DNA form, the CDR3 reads TGTGCCAGCAGTTTCCTACAGGGGGCCATTCAGCCCCAGCATTTT. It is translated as CASSFLQGAIQPQHF.

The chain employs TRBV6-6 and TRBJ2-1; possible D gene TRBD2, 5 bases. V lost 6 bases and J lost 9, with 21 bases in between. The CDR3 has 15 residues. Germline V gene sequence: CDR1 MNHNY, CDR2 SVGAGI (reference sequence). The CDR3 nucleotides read TGTGCCAGCAGCCCCGGGGAAGCGAGAGGGCGTGAGCAGTTCTTC. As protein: CASSPGEARGREQFF.

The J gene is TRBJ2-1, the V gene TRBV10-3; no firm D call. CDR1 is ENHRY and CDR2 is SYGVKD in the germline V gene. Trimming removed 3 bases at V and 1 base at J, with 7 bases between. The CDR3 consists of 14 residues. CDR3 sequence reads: CAISEEKSYNEQFF. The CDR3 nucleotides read TGTGCCATCAGTGAAGAGAAATCCTACAATGAGCAGTTCTTC.

The chain's CDR3 is CASSPPPTSGREYEQYF. The CDR3 DNA follows: TGTGCCAGCAGCCCTCCACCCACTAGCGGGAGGGAGTACGAGCAGTACTTC. The J gene is TRBJ2-7, the V gene TRBV5-6; 13 nucleotides line up with TRBD2. This CDR3 contains 17 residues. With V trimmed by 4 bases and J by 4 bases, 11 bases remained unmatched. Germline V gene lookup returns CDR1 SGHDT and CDR2 YYEEEE.

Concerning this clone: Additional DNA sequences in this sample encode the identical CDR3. The CDR3 spells CASSLLGAQETQYF. DNA of the CDR3: TGTGCCAGCAGCTTACTAGGGGCTCAAGAGACCCAGTACTTC. The rearrangement uses TRBV7-9 and TRBJ2-5, with D tentatively TRBD1 (5 bases). The length of the CDR3 is 14 residues. From germline, CDR1 is SEHNR and CDR2 FQNEAQ (reference sequence). V was cut by 2 bases and J by 2 bases, with 9 bases left in between.